One and the same sample provided the 7 T cell receptor beta chains below, sequenced in a study of T cells in Graves' hyperthyroidism and ophthalmopathy. TCR beta CDR3 region amplification was performed from RNA transcripts. In the first-round RT-PCR of the TCR CDR3, the HTBI primer set was used. TCRdb re-called the multiplex PCR reads with MiXCR, one entry per CDR3 protein. The sample has about 500,000 distinct CDR3 sequences, 17% seen once. Sequenced input: blood. Receptors originate from a young woman with Graves' ophthalmopathy.

The chain carries TRBV19 and TRBJ2-5, with TRBD1 matching over 10 bases. The germline CDR1 and CDR2 sequences are LNHDA and SQIVND (reference sequence). CDR3 size: 13 residues. Trimming took 10 bases from V and 2 from J; bases not matched to a gene: 4. For the CDR3, the DNA is TGTGCCACGGGGACAGGGGTTCAAGAGACCCAGTACTTC. Translating gives CATGTGVQETQYF.

This clonotype was recorded at least ten times. This rearrangement joins TRBV28 to TRBJ2-2; a weak D match, TRBD2 (6 bases). Germline V gives CDR1 MDHEN, CDR2 SYDVKM. The CDR3 loop spans 14 amino acids. V gave up 6 bases and J gave up 1 base, with 9 bases separating them. Written as DNA, the CDR3 is TGTGCCAGCAGGGGGGGAGGGAACACCGGGGAGCTGTTTTTT. Its protein product is CASRGGGNTGELFF.

At least ten counts were recorded for this clonotype. The CDR3, as DNA: TGTGCCAGCAGTGAGGAAACAGTGTCGAACACTGAAGCTTTCTTT. Its translation is CASSEETVSNTEAFF. The genes are TRBV6-1 and TRBJ1-1; D remains ambiguous. V shed 3 bases and J shed 1 base, with 12 bases lying between them. CDR3 length: 15 amino acids. In germline, CDR1 is MNHNS, CDR2 SASEGT.

Points on this clonotype: A much larger clone lies a single base off, so this may be a read error. The gene calls are TRBV5-8 and TRBJ1-1; possibly TRBD1 for D (6 bases). Germline V gene lookup returns CDR1 SGHTS and CDR2 YDEGEE. This CDR3 region has 14 residues. The V end lost 4 bases, the J end lost 1 base, and 11 bases lay between the germline ends. The CDR3 nucleotides read TGTGCCAGCAGCCAGGGACACACGAACACTGAAGCTTTCTTT. Translating gives CASSQGHTNTEAFF.

This clonotype has more than one count but fewer than ten. The chain carries TRBV6-2 or TRBV6-3 and TRBJ2-7; D possibly corresponds to TRBD1 (6 bases). The CDR3 consists of 13 residues. Germline V gene lookup returns CDR1 MNHEY and CDR2 SVGEGT. Trimming removed 2 bases at V and 6 bases at J, with 11 bases between. The CDR3 DNA sequence: TGTGCCAGCAGTTACCCCGGACAGTTCGAGCAGTACTTC. Encoded protein: CASSYPGQFEQYF.

The chain recombines TRBV27 with TRBJ2-3, with 11 bases aligning to TRBD1. The CDR3 spans 15 residues. Trimming cost V 6 bases and J 3 bases; bases outside gene matches: 5. Germline V gives CDR1 MNHEY, CDR2 SMNVEV (reference sequence). CDR3 loop: CASSVGTGGTDTQYF. In DNA form, the CDR3 reads TGTGCCAGCAGCGTGGGGACAGGGGGGACAGATACGCAGTATTTT.

This clonotype was recorded many times. The J gene is TRBJ1-2, the V gene TRBV14; the D is unclear. The CDR3 consists of 13 residues. CDR1 is SGHDN and CDR2 is FVKESK in the germline V gene. V was cut by 4 bases and J by 4 bases, with 10 bases left in between. Here the CDR3 DNA reads TGTGCCAGCAGCCTACGACCGAGCTATGGCTACACCTTC. Its protein product is CASSLRPSYGYTF.